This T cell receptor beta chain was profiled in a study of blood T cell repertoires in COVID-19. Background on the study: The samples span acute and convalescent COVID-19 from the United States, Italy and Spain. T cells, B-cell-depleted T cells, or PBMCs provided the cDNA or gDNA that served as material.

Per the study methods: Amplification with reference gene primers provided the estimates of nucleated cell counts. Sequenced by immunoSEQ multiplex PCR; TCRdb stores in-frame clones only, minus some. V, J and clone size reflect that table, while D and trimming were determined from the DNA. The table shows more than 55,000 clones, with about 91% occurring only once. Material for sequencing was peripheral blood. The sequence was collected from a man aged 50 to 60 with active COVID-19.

This CDR3 reads CASSPDRSLVYEQYF. Here the CDR3 DNA reads TGTGCCAGCAGCCCTGACAGGTCCCTCGTCTACGAGCAGTACTTC. The rearrangement joins TRBV7-9 to TRBJ2-7, with D possibly TRBD1 on 6 matching bases. The CDR3 totals 15 residues. V was shortened by 5 bases and J by 3 bases, with 17 bases between the two germline ends. The germline V gene has CDR1 SEHNR and CDR2 FQNEAQ (reference sequence).